This T cell receptor (beta chain) is from a study of blood T cell repertoires in COVID-19. Looking at the study overall: Acute and convalescent COVID-19 samples came from the United States, Italy and Spain. In each case, the material was cDNA or gDNA derived from T cells, B-cell-depleted T cells, or PBMCs.

In the original analysis: Amplification of reference gene primers provided the estimated nucleated cell counts. The assay was immunoSEQ multiplex PCR, and TCRdb's table has in-frame clones only and misses some. V and J calls and clone size are copied from that table; D and trimming were computed from the DNA. The sample holds 200,000 to 250,000 clones, almost 90% seen once. V lost 4 bases to trimming and J lost 6 bases, with 11 bases between them. Germline V gene sequence: CDR1 SGHDT, CDR2 YYEEEE. The CDR3 totals 12 residues. Individuals in the exposed group had encountered a COVID-19 case within 2 weeks preceding study entry.

Sequencing was carried out using PBMCs or T cells enriched from blood (not recorded which). The TCR originated in a man younger than 45 who had been exposed to COVID-19. The V and J genes are TRBV5-6 and TRBJ2-7, with D uncertain. CDR3 sequence reads: CASSPVFGEQYF. CDR3 sequence (DNA): TGTGCCAGCAGCCCGGTTTTTGGCGAGCAGTACTTC.